The 15 T cell receptor beta chains listed next were all sequenced from one sample in a study of post-analysis software for immune sequencing data. The antigens for these receptors are not known. Points from the study as a whole: In patients, 4 to 6 TRBV segments were more frequent than in controls, with TRBV5-6, TRBV5-1 and TRBV20-1 among them.

cDNA libraries for TCR beta contained unique molecular identifiers. TCRdb re-analysed the PCR reads in MiXCR, keeping a single row per CDR3 protein. Of roughly 800,000 distinct CDR3 sequences listed, about 32% are singletons. The sample was blood. These receptors originate from a girl between 5 and 17 years old with multiple sclerosis.

The table lists this clonotype with a few counts. DNA for the CDR3: TGTGCCAGCAGTTACTCCGCGGGAGGGGGGTACAATGAGCAGTTCTTC. Encoded protein: CASSYSAGGGYNEQFF. This rearrangement joins TRBV6-6 to TRBJ2-1; TRBD2 agrees at 9 bases. The trim removed 0 bases at V and 4 bases at J, leaving 4 bases unmatched. This CDR3 is 16 amino acids long. Germline CDR1 is MNHNY and CDR2 is SVGAGI (reference sequence).

V usage is TRBV12-3 or TRBV12-4 and J usage is TRBJ2-2, with 8 bases lining up with TRBD1. V lost 0 bases to trimming and J lost 6 bases; unmatched junction nucleotides: 6. CDR3 length equals 16 residues. CDR3 amino acids: CASSLARQGWAGELFF. In DNA, the CDR3 is TGTGCCAGCAGTTTAGCGCGACAGGGGTGGGCCGGGGAGCTGTTTTTT.

This rearrangement joins TRBV28 to TRBJ2-7; D may be TRBD1 (6 bases). The CDR3 is 12 amino acids. V dropped 7 bases and J dropped 4 bases, with 11 bases sitting between them. The germline V gene has CDR1 MDHEN and CDR2 SYDVKM. The CDR3 sequence: CASNQGRYEQYF. For the CDR3, the DNA is TGTGCCAGCAACCAGGGGCGGTACGAGCAGTACTTC.

This clonotype came up many times. J is TRBJ1-6 and V is TRBV20-1; D gene uncertain. V was pared by 0 bases and J by 5 bases, with 11 bases between. CDR1 is DFQATT and CDR2 is SNEGSKA in the germline V gene (reference sequence). The CDR3 runs to 15 residues. The CDR3, as DNA: TGCAGTGCTAGAGAGTTCGGTGCCGATAATTCACCCCTCCACTTT. This encodes CSAREFGADNSPLHF.

This clonotype appeared a few times. The chain recombines TRBV5-1 with TRBJ2-5; D is uncertain. CDR1 is SGHRS, CDR2 YFSETQ, per germline. The CDR3 totals 16 residues. V lost 4 bases to trimming and J lost 3 bases, with 19 bases between them. The CDR3 DNA reads TGCGCCAGCAGCACCGGACCGGGCCGACGCGAAGAGACCCAGTACTTC. Translation gives CASSTGPGRREETQYF.

The rearrangement uses TRBV11-2 and TRBJ1-5; a possible D gene is TRBD1 (5 bases). Trimming removed 4 bases at V and 7 bases at J, with 14 bases between. CDR1 and CDR2 from the germline V gene are SGHAT and FQNNGV. This CDR3 has 14 residues. CDR3 nucleotide sequence: TGTGCCAGCAGCTCCCAGACAGACGGACAGCCCCAGCATTTT. Amino acids: CASSSQTDGQPQHF.

CDR3 protein: CASSETSGGANEQFF. The CDR3 DNA reads as TGCGCCAGCAGTGAGACTAGCGGGGGGGCAAATGAGCAGTTCTTC. This chain links TRBV10-2 with TRBJ2-1; TRBD2 matches at 13 bases. V was pared by 2 bases and J by 7 bases, with 2 bases of the junction left unmatched. CDR3 size: 15 residues. Germline values: CDR1 WSHSY, CDR2 SAAADI.

This clonotype appeared many times. V usage is TRBV20-1 and J usage is TRBJ2-1; no definite D call. V was trimmed by 6 bases and J by 10 bases, leaving 25 bases between them. The CDR3 loop spans 15 amino acids. Germline V gives CDR1 DFQATT, CDR2 SNEGSKA (reference sequence). The CDR3 DNA sequence: TGCAGTGCCCCAAAAGTACCGCCCTCGTCGCAGGAGCAGTTCTTC. Translated, it gives CSAPKVPPSSQEQFF.

This clonotype was found a few times. In DNA, the CDR3 is TGTGCCAGCAGTGGTCTAGCGGGGGGCACGGAAGAGACCCAGTACTTC. Its translation is CASSGLAGGTEETQYF. The gene calls are TRBV2 and TRBJ2-7; 11 bases agree with TRBD2. Judging by the DNA end, TRBJ2-5 fits better; the J call may be wrong. Germline V gene sequence: CDR1 SNHLY, CDR2 FYNNEI. This CDR3 has 16 amino acids.

V usage is TRBV20-1 and J usage is TRBJ1-5; a possible D gene is TRBD1 (5 bases). The V gene's germline CDR1 is DFQATT and CDR2 SNEGSKA (reference sequence). The CDR3 has 12 residues. Trimming took off 7 bases at V and 5 bases at J, with 12 bases between the two ends. The CDR3 DNA follows: TGCAGTGTTAGGGAAGGGGATCAGCCCCAGCATTTT. This encodes CSVREGDQPQHF.

This clonotype was seen a few times. CDR3 bases: TGTGCCACCAGTGATTTAAGGGGTCCTGAGACCCAGTACTTC. Protein: CATSDLRGPETQYF. V gene TRBV24-1 combines with J gene TRBJ2-5; perhaps TRBD1 as D (5 bases). Deletions cut 1 base from V and 5 bases from J, with 10 bases between. This CDR3 is 14 amino acids long. Germline CDR1 reads KGHDR; CDR2 reads SFDVKD.

In its sample, this clonotype was seen a few times. This chain links TRBV28 with TRBJ2-7; 9 bases are shared with TRBD2. V trimming: 1 base; J trimming: 0 bases; junction bases outside the gene matches: 4. Germline CDR1 reads MDHEN; CDR2 reads SYDVKM. The CDR3 loop spans 16 amino acids. CDR3 DNA sequence: TGTGCCAGCAGTTTATCGCCTAGCGGGGACTCCTACGAGCAGTACTTC. Amino acids: CASSLSPSGDSYEQYF. Filled out from reference TRBV28 and TRBJ2-7, the complete variable domain reads DVKVTQSSRYLVKRTGEKVFLECVQDMDHENMFWYRQDPGLGLRLIYFSYDVKMKEKGDIPEGYSVSREKKERFSLILESASTNQTSMYLCASSLSPSGDSYEQYFGPGTRLTVT.

This clonotype was counted between two and nine times. This sequence joins TRBV5-1 and TRBJ2-6; D is tentatively TRBD1 or TRBD2 (5 bases each). The CDR3 spans 16 residues. V lost 4 bases and J lost 0, with 11 bases in between. The germline V gene has CDR1 SGHRS and CDR2 YFSETQ. The CDR3 here is CASSPFGASGANVLTF. The CDR3 region has the DNA TGCGCCAGCAGCCCGTTCGGGGCCTCTGGGGCCAACGTCCTGACTTTC.

The chain employs TRBV29-1 and TRBJ2-3, with D hard to call. CDR1 is SQVTM and CDR2 is ANQGSEA in the germline V gene. The germline V and J ends were trimmed by 8 bases and 0 bases, with 12 bases remaining between them. This CDR3 has 13 amino acids. The CDR3 DNA is TGCAGCACCCCGTCTCCAAGCACAGATACGCAGTATTTT. It is translated as CSTPSPSTDTQYF.

Notes on this clonotype: A read error may produce the germline difference seen at one junction end. The V and J genes are TRBV5-1 and TRBJ2-7, with a weak D call TRBD1 (6 bases). Germline CDR1 SGHRS, CDR2 YFSETQ. There are 15 residues in the CDR3. This CDR3 reads CAGSLGNRDSYEQYF. In DNA form, the CDR3 reads TGCGCCGGCAGCTTGGGAAACAGGGACTCCTACGAGCAGTACTTC. The entire variable domain, with the rest obtained from reference TRBV5-1 and TRBJ2-7, is as follows: KAGVTQTPRYLIKTRGQQVTLSCSPISGHRSVSWYQQTPGQGLQFLFEYFSETQRNKGNFPGRFSGRQFSNSRSEMNVSTLELGDSALYLCAGSLGNRDSYEQYFGPGTRLTVT.